Given below is one T cell receptor (beta chain) in context. Its specificity is unknown. The data derive from a study of blood T cells in healthy people across ages. Regarding the study as a whole: Comparison with aged donors showed that long-lived donors had more naive CD4+ cells and higher diversity.

It was with a sample-barcoded 5' primer and a J-beta primer mix that a second PCR of roughly 7 to 11 cycles was run. TCRdb re-called the 5' RACE reads with MiXCR, one entry per CDR3 protein. The data show some 560,000 distinct CDR3 sequences, with 25% to 35% seen just once and 3.6% held by the top ten. With each sample, at least 6 micrograms of total RNA were extracted. Germline V gene lookup returns CDR1 LGHDT and CDR2 YNNKEL (reference sequence). CDR3 size: 14 residues. Trimming took off 4 bases at V and 4 bases at J, with 13 bases between the two ends. This same sample was also part of a study on T cells of mothers and their children. That work contributes: The entire RNA extract went into cDNA synthesis at approximately 1.5 ug per 15 ul. Unrelated pairs and related pairs have their TCR recombination output shaped similarly by thymic selection.

This TCR was recovered from a boy younger than 10 in good health. Sequenced material: blood. The chain recombines TRBV3-1 with TRBJ1-2; D ambiguous. The CDR3 DNA reads as TGTGCCAGCAGCCGACGGACGGGGAGCTATGGCTACACCTTC. Its protein is CASSRRTGSYGYTF.